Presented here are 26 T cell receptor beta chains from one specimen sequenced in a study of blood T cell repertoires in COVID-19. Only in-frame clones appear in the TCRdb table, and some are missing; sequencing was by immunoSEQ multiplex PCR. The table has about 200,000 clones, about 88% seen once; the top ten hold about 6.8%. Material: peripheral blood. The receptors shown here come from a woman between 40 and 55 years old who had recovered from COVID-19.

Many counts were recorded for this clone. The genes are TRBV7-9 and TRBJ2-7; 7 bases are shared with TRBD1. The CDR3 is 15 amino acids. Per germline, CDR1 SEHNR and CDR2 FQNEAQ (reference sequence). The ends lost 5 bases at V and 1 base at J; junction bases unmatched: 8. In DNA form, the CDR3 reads TGTGCCAGCAGCCTCTCATACAGGGGTTCCTACGAGCAGTACTTC. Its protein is CASSLSYRGSYEQYF.

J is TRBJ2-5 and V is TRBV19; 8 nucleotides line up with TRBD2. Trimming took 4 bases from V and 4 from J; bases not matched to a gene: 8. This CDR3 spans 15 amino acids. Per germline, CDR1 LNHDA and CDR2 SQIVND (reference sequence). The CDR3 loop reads CASSNQRESLETQYF. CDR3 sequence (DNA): TGTGCCAGTAGTAACCAGCGGGAGTCATTAGAGACCCAGTACTTC.

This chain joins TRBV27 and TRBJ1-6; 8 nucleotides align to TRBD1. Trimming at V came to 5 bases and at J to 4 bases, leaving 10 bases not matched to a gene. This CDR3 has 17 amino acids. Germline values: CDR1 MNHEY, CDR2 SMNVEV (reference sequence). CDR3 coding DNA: TGTGCCAGCAGTCCCCAATCAGGGGGCGGGTATAATTCACCCCTCCACTTT. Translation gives CASSPQSGGGYNSPLHF.

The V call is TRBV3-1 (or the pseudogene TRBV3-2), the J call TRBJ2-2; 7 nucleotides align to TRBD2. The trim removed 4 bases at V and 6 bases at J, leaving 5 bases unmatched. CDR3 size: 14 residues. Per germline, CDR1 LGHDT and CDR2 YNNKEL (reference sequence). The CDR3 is CASSLGTTSGELFF. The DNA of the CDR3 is TGTGCCAGCAGCCTAGGGACTACTTCCGGGGAGCTGTTTTTT.

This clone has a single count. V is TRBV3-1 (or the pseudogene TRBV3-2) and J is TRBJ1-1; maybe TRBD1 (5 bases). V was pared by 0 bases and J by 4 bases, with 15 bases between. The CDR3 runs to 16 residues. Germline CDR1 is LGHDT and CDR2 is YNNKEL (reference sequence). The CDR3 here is CASSQDQGAGGTEAFF. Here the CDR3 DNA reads TGTGCCAGCAGCCAAGATCAAGGGGCGGGGGGCACTGAAGCTTTCTTT.

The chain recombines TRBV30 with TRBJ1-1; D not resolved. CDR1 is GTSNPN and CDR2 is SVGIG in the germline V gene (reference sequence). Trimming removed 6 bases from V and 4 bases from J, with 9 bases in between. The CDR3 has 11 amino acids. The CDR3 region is CACLRATEAFF. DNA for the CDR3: TGTGCCTGCCTTCGAGCCACTGAAGCTTTCTTT.

This CDR3 reads CASSQDALAGGETQYF. DNA for the CDR3: TGCGCCAGCAGCCAAGATGCCCTAGCGGGAGGGGAGACCCAGTACTTC. The chain links TRBV4-1 to TRBJ2-5; TRBD2 matches 12 bases. V dropped 0 bases and J dropped 5; count of bases not matched to a gene: 4. The CDR3 sequence is 16 residues long. The V gene's germline CDR1 is MGHRA and CDR2 YSYEKL.

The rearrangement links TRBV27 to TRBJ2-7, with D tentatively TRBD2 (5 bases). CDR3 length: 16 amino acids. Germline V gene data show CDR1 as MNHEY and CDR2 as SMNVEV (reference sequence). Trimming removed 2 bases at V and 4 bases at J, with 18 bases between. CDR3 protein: CASSLLASTIPYEQYF. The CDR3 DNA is TGTGCCAGCAGTTTACTAGCCTCCACAATCCCTTACGAGCAGTACTTC.

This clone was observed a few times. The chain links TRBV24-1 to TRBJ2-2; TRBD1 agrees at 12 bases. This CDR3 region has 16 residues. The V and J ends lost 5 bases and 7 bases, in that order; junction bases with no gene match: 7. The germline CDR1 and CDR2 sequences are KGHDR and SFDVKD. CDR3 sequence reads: CATSVPGQGADGELFF. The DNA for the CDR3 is TGTGCCACCAGTGTGCCGGGACAGGGGGCCGACGGGGAGCTGTTTTTT.

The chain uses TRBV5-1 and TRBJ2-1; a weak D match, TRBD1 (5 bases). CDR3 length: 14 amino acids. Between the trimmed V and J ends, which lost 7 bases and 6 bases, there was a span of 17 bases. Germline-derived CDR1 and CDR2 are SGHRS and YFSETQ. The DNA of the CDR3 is TGCGCCAGCTCAGAGGACACCGAATTCAATGAGCAGTTCTTC. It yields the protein CASSEDTEFNEQFF. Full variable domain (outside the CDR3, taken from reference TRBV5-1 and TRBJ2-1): KAGVTQTPRYLIKTRGQQVTLSCSPISGHRSVSWYQQTPGQGLQFLFEYFSETQRNKGNFPGRFSGRQFSNSRSEMNVSTLELGDSALYLCASSEDTEFNEQFFGPGTRLTVL.

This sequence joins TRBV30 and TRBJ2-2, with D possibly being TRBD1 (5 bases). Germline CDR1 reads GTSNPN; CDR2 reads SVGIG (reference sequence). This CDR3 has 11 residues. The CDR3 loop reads CAWGSTGELFF. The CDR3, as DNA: TGTGCATGGGGCAGCACCGGGGAGCTGTTTTTT.

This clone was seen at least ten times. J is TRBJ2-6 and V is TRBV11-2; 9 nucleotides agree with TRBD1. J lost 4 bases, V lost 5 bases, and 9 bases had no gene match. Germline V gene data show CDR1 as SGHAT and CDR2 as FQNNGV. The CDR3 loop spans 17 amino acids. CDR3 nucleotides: TGTGCCAGCAGCCCCCGGGACAGGGCTCAAGGGGCCAACGTCCTGACTTTC. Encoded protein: CASSPRDRAQGANVLTF.

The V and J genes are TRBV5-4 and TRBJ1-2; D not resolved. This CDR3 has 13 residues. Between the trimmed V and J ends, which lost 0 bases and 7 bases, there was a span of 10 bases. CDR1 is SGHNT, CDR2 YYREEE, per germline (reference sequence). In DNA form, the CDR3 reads TGTGCCAGCAGCTTGGGGGGTGAGGGTGGCTACACCTTC. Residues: CASSLGGEGGYTF.

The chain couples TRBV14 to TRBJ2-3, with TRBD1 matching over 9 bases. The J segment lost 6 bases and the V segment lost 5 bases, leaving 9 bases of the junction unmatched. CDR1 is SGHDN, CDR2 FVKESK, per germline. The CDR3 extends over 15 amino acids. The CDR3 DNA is TGTGCCAGCAGCTTCGCCACAGGGGGCGCGGATACGCAGTATTTT. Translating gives CASSFATGGADTQYF.

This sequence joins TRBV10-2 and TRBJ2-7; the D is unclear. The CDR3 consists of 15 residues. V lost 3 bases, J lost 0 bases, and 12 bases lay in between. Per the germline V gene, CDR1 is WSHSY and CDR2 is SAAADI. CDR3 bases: TGCGCCAGCAGTGAACTGATCCAAGCCTCCTACGAGCAGTACTTC. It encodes CASSELIQASYEQYF.

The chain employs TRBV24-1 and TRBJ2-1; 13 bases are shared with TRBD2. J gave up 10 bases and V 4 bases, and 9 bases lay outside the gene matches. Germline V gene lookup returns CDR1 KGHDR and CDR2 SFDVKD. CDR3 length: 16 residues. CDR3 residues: CATSDPGLAGVEEQFF. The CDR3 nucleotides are TGTGCCACCAGTGACCCAGGACTAGCGGGAGTAGAAGAGCAGTTCTTC.

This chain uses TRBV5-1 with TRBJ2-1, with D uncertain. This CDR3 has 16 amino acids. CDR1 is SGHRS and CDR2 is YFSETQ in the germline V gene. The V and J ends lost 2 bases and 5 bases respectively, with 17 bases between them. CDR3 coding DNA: TGCGCCAGCAGCTTTTTAGACTTGGCGGTCGACAATGAGCAGTTCTTC. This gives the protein CASSFLDLAVDNEQFF. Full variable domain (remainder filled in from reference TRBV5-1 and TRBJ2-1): KAGVTQTPRYLIKTRGQQVTLSCSPISGHRSVSWYQQTPGQGLQFLFEYFSETQRNKGNFPGRFSGRQFSNSRSEMNVSTLELGDSALYLCASSFLDLAVDNEQFFGPGTRLTVL.

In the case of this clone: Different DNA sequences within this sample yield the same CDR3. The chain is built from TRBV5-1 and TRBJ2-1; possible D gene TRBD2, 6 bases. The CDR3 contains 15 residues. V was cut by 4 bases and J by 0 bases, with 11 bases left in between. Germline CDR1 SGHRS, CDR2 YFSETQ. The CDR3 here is CASSLTSGSYNEQFF. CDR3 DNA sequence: TGCGCCAGCAGCCTGACTAGTGGCTCCTACAATGAGCAGTTCTTC.

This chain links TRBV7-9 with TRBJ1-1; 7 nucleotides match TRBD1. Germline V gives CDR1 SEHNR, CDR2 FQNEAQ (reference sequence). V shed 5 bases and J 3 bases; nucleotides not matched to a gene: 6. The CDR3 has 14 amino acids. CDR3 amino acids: CASSHGTVDTEAFF. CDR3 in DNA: TGTGCCAGCAGCCATGGGACAGTAGACACTGAAGCTTTCTTT.

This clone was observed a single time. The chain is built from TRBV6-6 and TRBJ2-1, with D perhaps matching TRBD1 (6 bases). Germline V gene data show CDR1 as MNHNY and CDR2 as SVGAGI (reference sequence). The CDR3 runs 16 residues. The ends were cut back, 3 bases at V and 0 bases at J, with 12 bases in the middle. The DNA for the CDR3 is TGTGCCAGCAGTTATTCGGGACATAGCTCCTACAATGAGCAGTTCTTC. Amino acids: CASSYSGHSSYNEQFF.

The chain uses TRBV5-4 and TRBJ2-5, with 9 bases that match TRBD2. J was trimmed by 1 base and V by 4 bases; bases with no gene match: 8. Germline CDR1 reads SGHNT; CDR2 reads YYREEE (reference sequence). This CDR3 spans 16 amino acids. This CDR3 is CASSLSGRRVQETQYF. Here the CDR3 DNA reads TGTGCCAGCAGCCTAAGCGGGAGGAGGGTCCAAGAGACCCAGTACTTC.

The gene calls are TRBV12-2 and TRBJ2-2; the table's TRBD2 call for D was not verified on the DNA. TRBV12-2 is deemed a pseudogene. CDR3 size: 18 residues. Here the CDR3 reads CASRFGLISGNSTGELFF. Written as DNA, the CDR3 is TGTGCAAGTCGCTTCGGACTTATCAGCGGGAACTCCACCGGGGAGCTGTTTTTT.

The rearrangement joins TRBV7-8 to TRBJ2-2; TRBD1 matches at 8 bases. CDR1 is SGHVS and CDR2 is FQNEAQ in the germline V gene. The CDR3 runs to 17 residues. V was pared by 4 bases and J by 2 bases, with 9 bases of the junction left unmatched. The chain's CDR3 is CASSSRAGGANTGELFF. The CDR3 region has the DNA TGTGCCAGCAGCTCTAGGGCAGGGGGCGCCAACACCGGGGAGCTGTTTTTT.

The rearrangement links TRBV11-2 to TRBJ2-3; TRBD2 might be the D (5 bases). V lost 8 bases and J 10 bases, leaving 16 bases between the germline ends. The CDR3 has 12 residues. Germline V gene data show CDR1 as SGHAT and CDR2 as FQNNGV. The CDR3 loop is CASADLLNPQYF. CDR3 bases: TGTGCCAGCGCGGACTTACTAAATCCGCAGTATTTT.

The CDR3 DNA follows: TGTGCCAGCAGAAAGGGAGCGCTGGGATTGAACACCGGGGAGCTGTTTTTT. Translating gives CASRKGALGLNTGELFF. V usage is TRBV27 and J usage is TRBJ2-2; D perhaps matches TRBD2 (5 bases). Looked up from germline, CDR1 is MNHEY and CDR2 is SMNVEV (reference sequence). Between the trimmed V and J ends, which lost 6 bases and 1 base, there was a span of 18 bases. The CDR3 length is 17 residues.

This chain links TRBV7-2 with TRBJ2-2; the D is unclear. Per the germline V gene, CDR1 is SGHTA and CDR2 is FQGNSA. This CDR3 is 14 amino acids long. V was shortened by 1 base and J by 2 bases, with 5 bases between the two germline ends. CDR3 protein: CASSLVANTGELFF. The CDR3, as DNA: TGTGCCAGCAGCTTAGTGGCAAACACCGGGGAGCTGTTTTTT.